This TCR beta chain was sequenced during a study of blood T cells in healthy people across ages (dated by TCRdb to the mid-2010s). Study-level background: In model experiments, roughly one uniquely barcoded TCR beta cDNA molecule per two T cells was captured by template switching. Using deep sequencing normalized with unique cDNA molecular identifiers, the study measured how TCR beta repertoire diversity changes with age. Donors were grouped into four age groups: young (average about 15 years), middle-aged (over 35), aged (roughly 67) and long-lived (approximately 81). To avoid experimental bias, donors of different ages were randomly spread across the sequencing lanes. The study analyzed two additional independent replicas of 1 million unique cDNA reads from the same blood draw for two donors, one aged 18 to 30 and one aged 80 or older. Summary of the overall study and its limitations: Compared with the aged group, the long-lived group had more naive CD4+ T cells, fewer expanded clones and increased TCR diversity, suggesting age selection. Bulk unsorted PBMC profiling prevented conclusive comparison of naive and antigen-experienced compartments. As age increased, observed TCR beta diversity per million T cells dropped in a roughly linear way, and a significant reduction was already evident by age about 40. Estimates of total diversity from one million sequenced T cells were regarded as lower bounds and underestimates. A strong correlation was found between observed TCR beta diversity and the percentage of naive T cells measured by flow cytometry. The CMV infection status of donors was not known, potentially confounding age-related changes in expanded clonotypes.

Concerning this clonotype: Its antigen is not yet known. Base qualities are not recorded, but no much larger clone differs from it by a single base.

CDR1 SNHLY and CDR2 FYNNEI were looked up in the germline V gene. V loses 6 bases at its end and J loses 2 bases; junction bases beyond the gene matches: 11. Including cysteine and phenylalanine, the CDR3 has 17 amino acids. Only CDR3 DNA remains: 51 bases, in frame from the first base. Systemically healthy Caucasian individuals from Russia, some 38 in total and aged about 6 to 95 years, were included as donors. Each donor gave 8.5 to 10 milliliters of peripheral blood, collected into EDTA-treated Vacutainer tubes. Ficoll-Paque density-gradient centrifugation was used to isolate PBMCs, with at least 6 million obtained per sample. Trizol reagent was used to extract total RNA from the PBMCs, yielding at least 5.5 micrograms per sample. The percentages of naive CD45RAhigh/CD27high T cells were determined by flow cytometry on a PBMC aliquot from every donor. The method was 5' RACE. This sample was sequenced with an Illumina HiSeq 2500. A second PCR of about 6 to 12 cycles was run with a J-beta primer mix and a sample-barcoded 5' primer. A template-switch 5' adaptor carrying 12 random nucleotides introduced a unique molecular identifier onto each TCR beta cDNA molecule. Each sample yielded at least 2.5 million CDR3-containing paired-end reads. The Mint cDNA synthesis kit, primed by a TRBC-specific oligonucleotide, was used to synthesize first-strand cDNA from all RNA. After uracil-DNA glycosylase treatment, a first 18-cycle PCR used universal primers M1SS and BC2_uni_R on all cDNA. In the authors' own workflow: For normalization, 1 million high-quality reads were randomly selected from each sample, with every read carrying a distinct molecular identifier. Reads with shared molecular identifiers were discarded instead of being binned into consensus sequences. MiTCR, set to a Q25 quality threshold and the strictest error-elimination algorithm, was used for CDR3 identification, clonotype clustering and error correction. A nonparametric unseen species model using Euler transformation provided a lower-bound estimate of total TCR beta diversity. TCRdb redid the processing of the public reads, applying fastp at Q25 and MiXCR, and retained in-frame beta chains. Every CDR3 protein is listed once, alongside the most common genes and DNA of its rows. What appears here as the V and J calls and clone size reflects TCRdb's work, not the paper's. The sample table records approximately 1.5 million distinct CDR3 sequences; around 35% of these occur just once. Jointly, the top ten make up about 11% of the sample.

The chain couples TRBV2 to TRBJ2-3; TRBD1 aligns with 10 central bases. This TCR came from a woman in her thirties in good health. The source material was blood. CDR3 reads: CASRTSRDRGITDTQYF. The DNA reads as follows: TGTGCCAGCAGAACGTCCCGGGACAGGGGTATCACAGATACGCAGTATTTT.